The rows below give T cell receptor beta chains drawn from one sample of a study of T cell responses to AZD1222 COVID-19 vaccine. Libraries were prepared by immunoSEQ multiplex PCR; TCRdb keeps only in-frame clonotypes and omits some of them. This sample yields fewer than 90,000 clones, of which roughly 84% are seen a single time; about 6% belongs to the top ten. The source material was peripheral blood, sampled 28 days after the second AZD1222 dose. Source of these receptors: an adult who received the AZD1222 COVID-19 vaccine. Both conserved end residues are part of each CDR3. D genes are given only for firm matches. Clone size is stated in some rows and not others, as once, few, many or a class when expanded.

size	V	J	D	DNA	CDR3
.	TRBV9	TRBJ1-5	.	TGTGCCAGCAGCGTAGGACAGAGCAATCAGCCCCAGCATTTT	CASSVGQSNQPQHF
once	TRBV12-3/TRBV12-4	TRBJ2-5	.	TGTGCCAGCAGGGGACTGTCTGGGGAGACCCAGTACTTC	CASRGLSGETQYF
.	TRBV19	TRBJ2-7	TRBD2	TGTGCCAGTAGTACCCTGGGACTAGTCTACGAGCAGTACTTC	CASSTLGLVYEQYF
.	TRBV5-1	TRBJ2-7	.	TGCGCCAGCAGCTTGGCCGCAGACTACGAGCAGTACTTC	CASSLAADYEQYF
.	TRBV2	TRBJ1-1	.	TGTGCCAGCAGTCCGATAGCTGAAGCTTTCTTT	CASSPIAEAFF
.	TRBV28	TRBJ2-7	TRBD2	TGTGCCAGCCCCTACCCCCCCCTAGCGGGGGGTTTCAACGAGCAGTACTTC	CASPYPPLAGGFNEQYF
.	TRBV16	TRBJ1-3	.	TGTGCCAGCAGCCAAGCCAGGTCTACTGGAAACACCATATATTTT	CASSQARSTGNTIYF
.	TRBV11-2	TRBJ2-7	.	TGTGCCAGCAGCCGAGGGCAGGCCAACTCCTACGAGCAGTACTTC	CASSRGQANSYEQYF
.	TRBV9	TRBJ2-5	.	TGTGCCAGCAGCGTAGGTCAGGGAGAGACCCAGTACTTC	CASSVGQGETQYF
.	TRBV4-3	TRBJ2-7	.	TGCGCCAGCAGCCAAGATAGCAGGGCCTACGAGCAGTACTTC	CASSQDSRAYEQYF
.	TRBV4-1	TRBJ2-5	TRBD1	TGCGCCAGCAGCCCGCGGGACAGGGGGGATACCCAGTACTTC	CASSPRDRGDTQYF
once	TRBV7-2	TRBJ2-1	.	TGTGCCAGCAGCTTTTTGGGGGGTCCCAGGTACAATGAGCAGTTCTTC	CASSFLGGPRYNEQFF
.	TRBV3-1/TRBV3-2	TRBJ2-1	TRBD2	TGTGCCACTCGTGTGGGGGGGAACAATAGTGAGCAGTTCTTC	CATRVGGNNSEQFF
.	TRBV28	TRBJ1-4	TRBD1	TGTGCCAGCACCCCTCCCGGGACAGGGGGTGAAAAACTGTTTTTT	CASTPPGTGGEKLFF
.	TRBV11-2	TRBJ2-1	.	TGTGCCAGCAGCCCAGTCAATGAGCAGTTCTTC	CASSPVNEQFF
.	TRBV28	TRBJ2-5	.	TGTGCCAGCAGTTGGGGGGCTGGAGAGACCCAGTACTTC	CASSWGAGETQYF
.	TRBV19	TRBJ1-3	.	TGTGCCAGCAAACGGGAATACTCTGGAAACACCATATATTTT	CASKREYSGNTIYF
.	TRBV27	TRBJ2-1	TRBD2	TGTGCCAGCAGTTTTGCAGGTTTAGCGGGTAATGAGCAGTTCTTC	CASSFAGLAGNEQFF
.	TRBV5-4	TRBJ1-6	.	TGTGCCAGCAGCGCAAAGGGTTTAACTAATAATTCACCCCTCCACTTT	CASSAKGLTNNSPLHF
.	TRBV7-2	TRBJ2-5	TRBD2	TGTGCCAGCAGGCGGGAGGCGGGGGAGACCCAGTACTTC	CASRREAGETQYF
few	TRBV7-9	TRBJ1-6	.	TGTGCCAGCAGCTGGGGGGACGGGGATTCACCCCTCCACTTT	CASSWGDGDSPLHF
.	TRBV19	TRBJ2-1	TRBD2	TGTGCCAGTAGTCCCAATAGCGGGATCGAGCAGTTCTTC	CASSPNSGIEQFF
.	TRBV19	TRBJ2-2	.	TGTGCCAGTATCAATTCGGGAGCGGACACCGGGGAGCTGTTTTTT	CASINSGADTGELFF
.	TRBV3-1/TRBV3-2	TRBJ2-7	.	TGTGCCAGCAGCCAGAGGGTACAGTCCTACGAGCAGTACTTC	CASSQRVQSYEQYF
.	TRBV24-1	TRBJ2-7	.	TGTGCCACCAGTGAAGGGTCCTACGAGCAGTACTTC	CATSEGSYEQYF
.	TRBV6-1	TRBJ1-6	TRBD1	TGTGCCAGCAGTGACGACAGGGAGAGGGGTTCACCCCTCCACTTT	CASSDDRERGSPLHF
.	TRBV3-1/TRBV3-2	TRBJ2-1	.	TGTGCCAGCAGCCAAGCCGGTCTTCGGACCGGGCTCAAACAGTTCTTC	CASSQAGLRTGLKQFF
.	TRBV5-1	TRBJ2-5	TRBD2	TGCGCCAGCATGGGGGGGGAGACCCAGTACTTC	CASMGGETQYF
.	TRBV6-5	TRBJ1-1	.	TGTGCCAGTGGGAACGAGGGTGTAGAAGCTTTCTTT	CASGNEGVEAFF
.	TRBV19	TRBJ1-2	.	TGTGCCAGTAGTGGCCAGGCCTTGGATGGCTACACCTTC	CASSGQALDGYTF
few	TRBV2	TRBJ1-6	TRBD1	TGTGCCAGCAGTAGTAGGACAGGGAATCAGTCACCCCTCCACTTT	CASSSRTGNQSPLHF
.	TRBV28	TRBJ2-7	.	TGTGCCAGCAGTTTTACAAGGTACGAGCAGTACTTC	CASSFTRYEQYF
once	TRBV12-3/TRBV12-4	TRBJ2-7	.	TGTGCCAGCAGTTTAAGGGCCCTGGGAGAGCAGTACTTC	CASSLRALGEQYF
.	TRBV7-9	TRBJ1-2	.	TGTGCCAGCAGCCCCGCAGGGTGGGGGTACTATGGCTACACCTTC	CASSPAGWGYYGYTF
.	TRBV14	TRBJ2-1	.	TGTGCCAGCAGCCGCCAGCTGGACAATGAGCAGTTCTTC	CASSRQLDNEQFF
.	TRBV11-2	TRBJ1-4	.	TGTGCCAGCAACCGGAGGGGGGATCCAAATGAAAAACTGTTTTTT	CASNRRGDPNEKLFF
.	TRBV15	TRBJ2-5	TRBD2	TGTGCCACCAGCGGGCGACGGGAGGAAGAGACCCAGTACTTC	CATSGRREEETQYF
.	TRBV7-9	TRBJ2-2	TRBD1	TGTGCCAGCAGCAAGGGGCCCCGGGACAGAACCGGGGAGCTGTTTTTT	CASSKGPRDRTGELFF
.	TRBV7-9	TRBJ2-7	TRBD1	TGTGCCAGCAGCTTGGGACAGGGGATTTTCGACGAGCAGTACTTC	CASSLGQGIFDEQYF
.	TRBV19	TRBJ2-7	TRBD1	TGTGCCAGTAGTATAGGTGGGACAGGGAGGTACGAGCAGTACTTC	CASSIGGTGRYEQYF
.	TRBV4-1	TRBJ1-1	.	TGCGCCAGCAGCCAACTATGGAGGAACACTGAAGCTTTCTTT	CASSQLWRNTEAFF
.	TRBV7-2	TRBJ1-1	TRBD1	TGTGCCAGCAGCCTCGGGACAGGCTATATTGAAGCTTTCTTT	CASSLGTGYIEAFF
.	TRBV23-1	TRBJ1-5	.	TGCGCCAGCAGTCAAGGACTGGAGCCCCAGCATTTT	CASSQGLEPQHF
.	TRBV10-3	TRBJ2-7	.	TGTGCCATCAGTGCCAAGGGTGTTGGCGAGCAGTACTTC	CAISAKGVGEQYF
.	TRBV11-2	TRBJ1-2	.	TGTGCCAGCAGCTTAGATCCAGGGCCCTATGGCTACACCTTC	CASSLDPGPYGYTF
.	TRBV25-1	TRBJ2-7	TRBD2	TGTGCCAGCACTTCAAGCCTCAGCGGGAGAGCGTACGAGCAGTACTTC	CASTSSLSGRAYEQYF
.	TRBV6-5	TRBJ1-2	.	TGTGCCAGCAGAGATTACAGTGGCTATGGCTACACCTTC	CASRDYSGYGYTF
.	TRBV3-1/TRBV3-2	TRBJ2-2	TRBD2	TGTGCCAGCAGCCGAGCGGGATCGGGTACCGGGGAGCTGTTTTTT	CASSRAGSGTGELFF
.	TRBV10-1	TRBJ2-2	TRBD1	TGCGCCAGCAGTACCGGGACAGGGCGAACCGGGGAGCTGTTTTTT	CASSTGTGRTGELFF